The 21 T cell receptor beta chains below were found in one sample sequenced in a study of blood T cells in healthy people across ages. PCR was performed a second time for about 7 to 11 cycles using a sample-barcoded 5' primer and a J-beta primer mix. TCRdb ran MiXCR on the 5' RACE reads and lists one entry per CDR3 protein. Of around 800,000 distinct CDR3 sequences detected, roughly 53% appear once; the ten largest clones hold roughly 40%. Material for sequencing was blood. Receptors were obtained from a man at least 80 years old in good health.

V is TRBV18 and J is TRBJ1-5, with 9 positions matching TRBD1. Germline trimming cut 9 bases from V and 3 bases from J; bases unmatched to any gene: 9. This CDR3 spans 15 amino acids. The germline CDR1 and CDR2 sequences are KGHSH and LQKENI. CDR3 residues: CASAPGTGNNQPQHF. In DNA, the CDR3 is TGTGCCAGTGCACCCGGGACAGGGAACAATCAGCCCCAGCATTTT.

V and J are TRBV9 and TRBJ1-4; 10 bases align to TRBD1. The CDR3 extends over 14 amino acids. V was clipped by 3 bases and J by 10 bases; unmatched bases: 6. Germline CDR1 SGDLS, CDR2 YYNGEE. DNA for the CDR3: TGTGCCAGCAGCGCCGGGACAGGGGATCGAAAACTGTTTTTT. It yields the protein CASSAGTGDRKLFF.

The chain has TRBV20-1 and TRBJ2-6, with D uncertain. Germline CDR1 DFQATT, CDR2 SNEGSKA (reference sequence). V lost 1 base to trimming and J lost 0 bases, with 10 bases between them. CDR3 length equals 16 residues. CDR3 in amino acids: CSARAPGASGANVLTF. Here the CDR3 DNA reads TGCAGTGCTAGAGCCCCAGGAGCCTCTGGGGCCAACGTCCTGACTTTC.

With regard to this clonotype: A clone one base away is much larger, so this may be a read error. The chain joins TRBV6-2 or TRBV6-3 to TRBJ1-1; D is perhaps TRBD1 (5 bases). This CDR3 comprises 13 residues. The germline CDR1 and CDR2 sequences are MNHEY and SVGEGT. The CDR3 is CAGSHLREGEAFF. The CDR3 DNA sequence: TGTGCCGGCAGCCACCTCAGGGAAGGTGAAGCTTTCTTT.

This clonotype turned up a few times. The CDR3: CSASDGTADYGYTF. The CDR3 DNA reads TGCAGTGCTAGTGATGGGACAGCCGACTATGGCTACACCTTC. The chain employs TRBV20-1 and TRBJ1-2; the match to TRBD1 covers 7 bases. The V segment lost 3 bases and the J segment 3 bases; nucleotides outside the gene matches: 7. This CDR3 is 14 amino acids long. The V gene's germline CDR1 is DFQATT and CDR2 SNEGSKA (reference sequence).

This clonotype was counted between two and nine times. The CDR3 DNA reads TGCAGCGTTGACGCCACGACTAACTATGGCTACACCTTC. Residues: CSVDATTNYGYTF. This rearrangement joins TRBV29-1 to TRBJ1-2; no clear D. The germline gives CDR1 SQVTM, CDR2 ANQGSEA. The CDR3 totals 13 residues. Trimming removed 3 bases at V and 0 bases at J, with 8 bases between.

CDR3 amino acids: CSVSSPSYEQYF. In DNA, the CDR3 is TGCAGTGTTAGCAGCCCCTCCTACGAGCAGTACTTC. The chain joins TRBV20-1 to TRBJ2-7, with D unresolved. CDR1 is DFQATT, CDR2 SNEGSKA, per germline (reference sequence). Trimming pared 7 bases from V and 0 bases from J, leaving 10 bases between. This CDR3 is built from 12 residues.

The chain uses TRBV18 and TRBJ1-4, with a tentative D call TRBD1 (6 bases). The V gene's germline CDR1 is KGHSH and CDR2 LQKENI. This CDR3 spans 14 amino acids. The ends were cut back, 6 bases at V and 5 bases at J, with 13 bases in the middle. The CDR3: CASSLRDKNEKLFF. CDR3 nucleotide sequence: TGTGCCAGCTCGCTCCGGGACAAAAATGAAAAACTGTTTTTT.

The V and J genes are TRBV6-1 and TRBJ2-7; 8 nucleotides line up with TRBD2. The length of the CDR3 is 13 residues. The V gene's germline CDR1 is MNHNS and CDR2 SASEGT. The J segment lost 3 bases and the V segment lost 11 bases, leaving 9 bases of the junction unmatched. The CDR3 sequence: CAGLQRGLYEQYF. DNA of the CDR3: TGTGCCGGCCTCCAGCGGGGGCTCTACGAGCAGTACTTC.

This chain uses TRBV6-5 with TRBJ2-3; 11 nucleotides line up with TRBD2. V was pared by 6 bases and J by 14 bases, with 16 bases of the junction left unmatched. Germline V gene sequence: CDR1 MNHEY, CDR2 SVGAGI. This CDR3 region has 15 residues. The CDR3 sequence: CASRQLAGDHRDAYF. In DNA, the CDR3 is TGTGCCAGCAGGCAACTAGCGGGAGATCACAGAGACGCGTATTTT.

This clonotype turned up a few times. V and J are TRBV20-1 and TRBJ2-3, with D possibly TRBD2 on 5 matching bases. Trimming left V 7 bases short and J 2 bases short, with 25 bases between. The germline V gene encodes CDR1 DFQATT and CDR2 SNEGSKA (reference sequence). CDR3 length: 17 amino acids. The CDR3 DNA follows: TGCAGTGTTTCTGACCCCATGGCGCGGGCATACACAGATACGCAGTATTTT. Its translation: CSVSDPMARAYTDTQYF.

This CDR3 is CASSGDAGRNTIYF. CDR3 DNA sequence: TGTGCCAGTAGTGGTGATGCAGGGAGGAACACCATATATTTT. This chain links TRBV19 with TRBJ1-3, with a possible D match to TRBD1 (5 bases). This CDR3 spans 14 amino acids. V lost 5 bases, J lost 7 bases, and 15 bases lay in between. The germline V gene encodes CDR1 LNHDA and CDR2 SQIVND (reference sequence).

J is TRBJ2-1 and V is TRBV14, with 7 bases matching TRBD2. This CDR3 has 14 residues. The trim removed 5 bases at V and 10 bases at J, leaving 11 bases unmatched. From germline, CDR1 is SGHDN and CDR2 FVKESK. The CDR3 protein is CASSFGLGRFEQFF. The CDR3 nucleotides are TGTGCCAGCAGCTTTGGACTAGGAAGGTTCGAGCAGTTCTTC.

This clonotype was counted between two and nine times. For the CDR3, the DNA is TGTGCCAGCAGGATCTCCCATTCCGGGACAGGCGCCAACGAGCAGTACTTC. This encodes CASRISHSGTGANEQYF. This chain links TRBV28 with TRBJ2-7, with 8 bases that match TRBD1. CDR1 and CDR2 (germline): MDHEN, SYDVKM. The CDR3 is made up of 17 amino acids. Trimming took 6 bases from V and 5 from J; bases not matched to a gene: 18.

The J gene is TRBJ2-2, the V gene TRBV27; 10 nucleotides align to TRBD2. The CDR3 has 19 residues. With V trimmed by 5 bases and J by 0 bases, 12 bases remained unmatched. Per the germline V gene, CDR1 is MNHEY and CDR2 is SMNVEV (reference sequence). The CDR3 bases are TGTGCCAGCAGTGAAATTGGGCTAGCGGGAGCGTCGAACACCGGGGAGCTGTTTTTT. Translated, it gives CASSEIGLAGASNTGELFF.

This clonotype has more than one count but fewer than ten. The chain combines TRBV20-1 with TRBJ2-1; D is unclear. Germline V gives CDR1 DFQATT, CDR2 SNEGSKA (reference sequence). The CDR3 length is 12 residues. Trimming left V 3 bases short and J 5 bases short, with 8 bases between. CDR3 region: CSAREPDNEQFF. CDR3 bases: TGCAGTGCTAGGGAGCCGGACAATGAGCAGTTCTTC.

This chain links TRBV3-1 with TRBJ2-7; D remains unclear. This CDR3 has 13 residues. Per the germline V gene, CDR1 is LGHDT and CDR2 is YNNKEL (reference sequence). V lost 1 base, J lost 3 bases, and 7 bases lay in between. CDR3 region: CASSQAGHYEQYF. The CDR3 DNA sequence: TGTGCCAGCAGCCAAGCCGGCCACTACGAGCAGTACTTC.

The chain employs TRBV6-4 and TRBJ1-5; no definite D call. The V and J ends lost 5 bases and 0 bases respectively, with 8 bases between them. Germline V gene sequence: CDR1 MRHNA, CDR2 SNTAGT. This CDR3 contains 14 residues. CDR3 DNA: TGTGCCAGCAGTTCGGGGAATAGCAATCAGCCCCAGCATTTT. Amino acids: CASSSGNSNQPQHF.

This clonotype was observed a few times. The chain combines TRBV12-3 or TRBV12-4 with TRBJ2-3, with 12 nucleotides matching TRBD2. This CDR3 contains 15 residues. The junction had 15 bases not matched to a gene; V was cut back by 6 bases and J by 14 bases. The CDR3 DNA sequence: TGTGCCAGCAGCTCTAGCGGGAGGGATGTCAGATACGCGTATTTT. This encodes CASSSSGRDVRYAYF.

V usage is TRBV3-1 and J usage is TRBJ2-5, with a weak D call TRBD1 (5 bases). V was clipped by 2 bases and J by 5 bases, with 27 bases between them. CDR1 and CDR2 from the germline V gene are LGHDT and YNNKEL (reference sequence). CDR3 size: 19 residues. The CDR3 nucleotides are TGTGCCAGCAGCCAACTAAAAATCGGGTTGCTGGGGAAGGGGGAGACCCAGTACTTC. This translates into CASSQLKIGLLGKGETQYF.

V and J are TRBV5-1 and TRBJ2-7; D is uncertain. Trimming removed 8 bases from V and 0 bases from J, with 12 bases in between. Germline CDR1 and CDR2: SGHRS and YFSETQ. This CDR3 has 13 residues. CDR3 in amino acids: CASTEPPSYEQYF. CDR3 in DNA: TGCGCCAGTACAGAACCCCCCTCCTACGAGCAGTACTTC.